This is a list of T cell receptor beta chains from one sample in a study of human T cells and chemical hapten exposure. TCRdb independently ran MiXCR on the RACE reads; one entry per CDR3 protein. Of some 170,000 distinct CDR3 sequences listed, 28% are singletons. This material consisted of whole blood, taken in connection with sensitization to the hapten diphenylcyclopropenone (DPC). The origin of the receptors is a young woman with alopecia areata. Some clones in this sample may be carry-over from other donors' samples. CDR3s include the opening cysteine and the closing phenylalanine or tryptophan. A D gene is named only where the DNA matches it firmly. Only some rows state a clone size, as once, few, many or a class for expanded clones.

D	V	size	J	DNA	CDR3
TRBD2	TRBV3-1	NA	TRBJ2-1	TGTGCCAGCAGCCAAGGGCGGGGGACCAACAATGAGCAGTTCTTC	CASSQGRGTNNEQFF
NA	TRBV7-8	few	TRBJ2-7	TGTGCCAGCGGCCCTCAGGGGGGGCCCTACGAGCAGTACTTC	CASGPQGGPYEQYF
TRBD2	TRBV2	few	TRBJ2-1	TGTGCCAGCAGTGAAGCGGGAGCGGGGCCGGCGAATGAGCAGTTCTTC	CASSEAGAGPANEQFF
NA	TRBV6-6	few	TRBJ2-7	TGTGCCAGCAGCCGCGACGGCAGGGGGGAGAAGTACTTC	CASSRDGRGEKYF
NA	TRBV7-8	many	TRBJ2-3	TGTGCCAGCAAACAGACCAGAGGCGCAGATACGCAGTATTTT	CASKQTRGADTQYF
TRBD1	TRBV12-3/TRBV12-4	few	TRBJ2-1	TGTGCCAGCAGGCAGGACAGGGGACCTTCCTACAATGAGCAGTTCTTC	CASRQDRGPSYNEQFF
NA	TRBV25-1	NA	TRBJ1-1	TGTGCCACCCGCAGGGGCGCGTTTGAAGCTTTCTTT	CATRRGAFEAFF
TRBD2	TRBV7-2	NA	TRBJ2-5	TGTGCCAGCAGCCGAACCGGGACTAGAAACGCCCAGTACTTC	CASSRTGTRNAQYF
NA	TRBV6-1	few	TRBJ1-1	TGTGCCACCAGACAGGTTCTGGACACTGAAGCTTTCTTT	CATRQVLDTEAFF
TRBD1	TRBV5-1	NA	TRBJ2-3	TGCGCCAGCCGACAGGGGCTACCGGGAGATACGCAGTATTTT	CASRQGLPGDTQYF
NA	TRBV4-1	few	TRBJ2-7	TGCGCCAGCAGCCAAGATGTCAGGGCCTACGAGCAGTACTTC	CASSQDVRAYEQYF
NA	TRBV2	few	TRBJ2-5	TGTGCCAGCAATTCGGGCGGGAAAGAGACCCAGTACTTC	CASNSGGKETQYF
TRBD1	TRBV5-8	NA	TRBJ1-1	TGTGCCAGCAGCTTCCGGGCAGGGGGCATGAACACTGAAGCTTTCTTT	CASSFRAGGMNTEAFF